This T cell receptor (beta chain) was sequenced for a study of vaccination effects on CD4 cells after COVID-19. In the study overall: Post-vaccine sampling took place a median of 72 days after the second dose.

Using immunoSEQ multiplex PCR, the repertoire was profiled, and TCRdb retains in-frame clones only, with some absent. Of about 59,000 clones in the sample, around 82% were seen once. Viral peptide pool expansion of antigen-specific CD4+ T cells preceded sequencing in the ViraFEST assay. Subsequent to less than twelve days of culture, CD4+ T cells were isolated. Vaccination of participants consisted of two doses of either the BNT162b2 or mRNA-1273 vaccine. Vaccinated participants had no history of SARS-CoV-2 infection and tested negative for nucleocapsid antibodies. PBMC cultures contained two million cells per well, around 9.7 IU/ml IL-2 and 10 ug/ml peptides. On this clone: Its antigen is not identified.

The source of this sequence is a human donor who received a COVID-19 vaccine. Specimen: CD4+ T cells from PBMCs cultured with HCoV-OC43 spike peptides, collected after COVID-19 vaccination. The subset was: HCoV-OC43 spike overlapping peptide pool stimulation.

The CDR3 spells CASSSDRGITEAFF. For the CDR3, the DNA is TGTGCCAGCAGTTCGGACAGGGGTATCACTGAAGCTTTCTTT. J is TRBJ1-1 and V is TRBV6-5, with 9 bases that match TRBD1. The CDR3 spans 14 residues. After removal of 4 bases from V and 4 bases from J, the junction contained 4 bases not matched to a gene. The germline V gene has CDR1 MNHEY and CDR2 SVGAGI.